These T cell receptor beta chains were read from a single sample in a study of cytomegalovirus exposure and HLA in healthy donors. This table comes from immunoSEQ multiplex PCR, and its TCRdb copy is limited to in-frame clones, with some not included. The table lists about 240,000 clones, about 81% of them singletons. The sequencing input was PBMCs. The receptor set was obtained from a woman aged 60-70 years in good health and CMV-seropositive. Both conserved end residues are part of each CDR3. The D gene is left open where the match is weak. Rows give clone size only sometimes, using once, few, many, or a class for an expanded clone.

j_gene	d_gene	v_gene	abundance	CDR3nt	CDR3aa
TRBJ1-1	-	TRBV29-1	-	TGCAGCGTGCAGGGGAGGGCGAACACTGAAGCTTTCTTT	CSVQGRANTEAFF
TRBJ1-2	TRBD1	TRBV7-9	-	TGTGCCAGCAGCTTAATAGCCCGGGCAGGGGGCTTAGATGGCTACACCTTC	CASSLIARAGGLDGYTF
TRBJ2-7	TRBD1	TRBV5-4	-	TGTGCCAGCAGCGCGGGACAGGGCCTAGCCTACGAGCAGTACTTC	CASSAGQGLAYEQYF
TRBJ2-3	-	TRBV11-2	once	TGTGCCAGCAGCTTCTCTTCCCTCGACGCGGGAAGGACGGATACGCAGTATTTT	CASSFSSLDAGRTDTQYF
TRBJ2-3	-	TRBV5-4	-	TGTGCCAGCAGCTCCCCAGGTTCCACAGATACGCAGTATTTT	CASSSPGSTDTQYF
TRBJ1-1	TRBD1	TRBV28	-	TGTGCCAGCTGGACCGGGACAGGCCACACTGAAGCTTTCTTT	CASWTGTGHTEAFF
TRBJ2-1	-	TRBV9	-	TGTGCCAGCAGCTCACACCCTACTAGCAGCTTCGGTAATGAGCAGTTCTTC	CASSSHPTSSFGNEQFF
TRBJ1-5	TRBD1	TRBV18	-	TGTGCCAGCTCACCCCAGGGGGAGGGCAATCAGCCCCAGCATTTT	CASSPQGEGNQPQHF
TRBJ2-2	-	TRBV7-3	few	TGTGCCAGCAGCCCTAGGACAGCCGGGGAGCTGTTTTTT	CASSPRTAGELFF
TRBJ2-7	-	TRBV12-5	-	TGTGCTAGTGGTTTTAGCAAGGGGACCTACGAGCAGTACTTC	CASGFSKGTYEQYF
TRBJ2-1	TRBD2	TRBV6-1	-	TGTGCCAGCAGTGAAGTGCCTCTAGCGGGAGGGCAGTGGTATGAGCAGTTCTTC	CASSEVPLAGGQWYEQFF
TRBJ2-2	-	TRBV6-5	-	TGTGCCAGCAGGAGTACAGCTTTGAACACCGGGGAGCTGTTTTTT	CASRSTALNTGELFF
TRBJ2-3	TRBD2	TRBV5-1	-	TGCGCCAGTTCCACTAGCGAGAGCACAGATACGCAGTATTTT	CASSTSESTDTQYF
TRBJ1-2	-	TRBV5-4	-	TGTGCCAGCAGCTTGGGGCCGACAGGAATCGGCTACACCTTC	CASSLGPTGIGYTF
TRBJ1-1	-	TRBV5-1	-	TGCGCCAGCAGCTTGGCCAGTCCCGGGAGTGAAGCTTTCTTT	CASSLASPGSEAFF
TRBJ1-1	-	TRBV5-6	-	TGTGCCAGCAGCGGGGTGGGGCGAAACACTGAAGCTTTCTTT	CASSGVGRNTEAFF
TRBJ2-1	TRBD2	TRBV6-5	-	TGTGCCAGCAGTTTAGAACTAGCGGCCTACAATGAGCAGTTCTTC	CASSLELAAYNEQFF
TRBJ2-3	-	TRBV4-2	-	TGTGCCAGCAGCCTGGACAGCAGCACAGATACGCAGTATTTT	CASSLDSSTDTQYF
TRBJ2-2	-	TRBV5-1	-	TGCGCCAGCAGTTCGGCTGGGGCGGCCGGGGAGCTGTTTTTT	CASSSAGAAGELFF
TRBJ2-7	-	TRBV5-8	few	TGTGCCAGCAGCCCGTCCTACGAGCAGTACTTC	CASSPSYEQYF
TRBJ1-4	-	TRBV10-3	-	TGTGCCATCAGTGAGTGGCGGGGGGGACTGTTTTTT	CAISEWRGGLFF
TRBJ2-3	TRBD2	TRBV7-2	-	TGTGCCAGCAGCTTAGCGCTAGCGGGAGGGGATATTACGCAGTATTTT	CASSLALAGGDITQYF
TRBJ1-5	TRBD1	TRBV28	-	TGTGCCAGCAGGGCGACAGGGCCCGGAAGCTATAGCAATCAGCCCCAGCATTTT	CASRATGPGSYSNQPQHF
TRBJ1-5	TRBD1	TRBV30	-	TGTGCCTGGACCCGCGGACAGGAGGGCCAGCCCCAGCATTTT	CAWTRGQEGQPQHF
TRBJ2-7	TRBD2	TRBV27	once	TGTGCCAGCAGTTCTAGCGGGAGCTCCTACGAGCAGTACTTC	CASSSSGSSYEQYF
TRBJ2-5	TRBD2	TRBV6-5	-	TGTGCCAGCAGTTACCAGACTAGCCAGGAGACCCAGTACTTC	CASSYQTSQETQYF
TRBJ1-3	TRBD1	TRBV7-2	-	TGTGCCAGCAGCTCGTCGTCAACAGGGGTACGCCGAAACACCATATATTTT	CASSSSSTGVRRNTIYF
TRBJ2-1	TRBD2	TRBV5-1	-	TGCGCCAGCAGCCACACTAGCGGCTCCTACAATGAGCAGTTCTTC	CASSHTSGSYNEQFF
TRBJ2-7	-	TRBV28	-	TGTGCCAGCAAGCGCTTCGAGGGCTCCTACGAGCAGTACTTC	CASKRFEGSYEQYF
TRBJ1-2	TRBD1	TRBV6-5	-	TGTGCCAGCAGTTACAGACAGGGGAATAGTTATGGCTACACCTTC	CASSYRQGNSYGYTF
TRBJ1-5	-	TRBV6-5	-	TGTGCCAGCAGTTACTCAGGGGAAGGAGCTCAGCCCCAGCATTTT	CASSYSGEGAQPQHF
TRBJ1-5	-	TRBV10-2	-	TGCGCCAGCAGTGAGTCGCCGGGTTATAGCAATCAGCCCCAGCATTTT	CASSESPGYSNQPQHF
TRBJ2-1	TRBD2	TRBV9	-	TGTGCCAGCAGCGTAGAAGCGGGAGGGGCCTCCTACAATGAGCAGTTCTTC	CASSVEAGGASYNEQFF
TRBJ1-4	-	TRBV7-3	few	TGTGCCAGCAGCTTAAGGGGGGGAGCTAATGAAAAACTGTTTTTT	CASSLRGGANEKLFF
TRBJ1-1	-	TRBV7-7	few	TGTGCCAGCAGCCCGTATTGGTCTGGGAGTCGGAACACTGAAGCTTTCTTT	CASSPYWSGSRNTEAFF
TRBJ1-4	TRBD1	TRBV7-6	-	TGTGCCAGCAGCGAGGGACAGACCGCAACTAATGAAAAACTGTTTTTT	CASSEGQTATNEKLFF
TRBJ1-5	-	TRBV2	-	TGTGCCAGCAGTCCCCAAGCGGAGCAGCCCCAGCATTTT	CASSPQAEQPQHF
TRBJ2-3	TRBD1	TRBV18	-	TGTGCCAGCTCACCAGAAGGGACAGGGGGCGCCGATAGGACGCAGTATTTT	CASSPEGTGGADRTQYF
TRBJ2-1	-	TRBV7-9	-	TGTGCCAGCAGCCCCTGGGGGGGGGCCAATGAGCAGTTCTTC	CASSPWGGANEQFF
TRBJ2-1	TRBD2	TRBV19	-	TGTGCCAGTAGTATAGTCTCTAGCGGGAACTACAATGAGCAGTTCTTC	CASSIVSSGNYNEQFF